The 12 T cell receptor beta chains reported below all come from one sample, sequenced in a study of shared clonotypes between healthy human individuals. The repertoire was sequenced with immunoSEQ multiplex PCR; TCRdb's copy has only in-frame clones and lacks some. The profile shows about 1 million clones, around 78% of them singletons. Source material: memory CD4+ T cells from PBMCs. Subset: CD45RA-negative fraction. These receptors were taken from a man aged 18 to 29 in good health. Some clones in this sample may be carry-over from other donors' samples.

This clone was observed a handful of times. The chain is built from TRBV28 and TRBJ1-2, with D tentatively TRBD1 (5 bases). The CDR3 contains 14 residues. V was shortened by 5 bases and J by 4 bases, with 14 bases between the two germline ends. Germline assignment: CDR1 MDHEN and CDR2 SYDVKM. The CDR3 region is CASSGGPPLYGYTF. Here the CDR3 DNA reads TGTGCCAGCAGTGGGGGACCTCCGCTCTATGGCTACACCTTC.

This clone was recorded once. The chain carries TRBV7-2 and TRBJ2-5; D may correspond to TRBD1 or TRBD2 (5 bases each). The CDR3 covers 13 residues. V was cut by 5 bases and J by 8 bases, with 15 bases left in between. Germline loops: CDR1 SGHTA, CDR2 FQGNSA. CDR3: CASSRSPGPTQYF. The CDR3 nucleotides are TGTGCCAGCAGCCGGTCTCCGGGGCCCACCCAGTACTTC.

This clone came up a few times. V usage is TRBV5-1 and J usage is TRBJ2-5, with 8 bases lining up with TRBD1. CDR1 SGHRS and CDR2 YFSETQ come from the germline V gene. The junction had 4 bases not matched to a gene; V was cut back by 4 bases and J by 5 bases. There are 13 residues in the CDR3. The DNA for the CDR3 is TGCGCCAGCAGCCAACACAGGGGGGAGACCCAGTACTTC. Translated: CASSQHRGETQYF.

The chain couples TRBV6-5 to TRBJ2-6; a possible D gene is TRBD2 (5 bases). The CDR3 is 15 residues long. Germline CDR1 MNHEY, CDR2 SVGAGI. The V and J ends lost 2 bases and 2 bases respectively, with 7 bases between them. The chain's CDR3 is CASSYDGAGANVLTF. The CDR3 bases are TGTGCCAGCAGTTACGACGGGGCTGGGGCCAACGTCCTGACTTTC.

The chain links TRBV5-1 to TRBJ1-3, with D perhaps TRBD1 (5 bases). Germline lookup yields CDR1 SGHRS and CDR2 YFSETQ. This CDR3 has 14 residues. Trimming shortened V by 7 bases and J by 2 bases, and 13 bases separated the two germline ends. CDR3 protein: CASRREWAGNTIYF. The DNA of the CDR3 is TGCGCCAGCCGCAGGGAGTGGGCTGGAAACACCATATATTTT.

Of note for this clone: One base away lies a much larger clone, so this may be a sequencing read error. The chain recombines TRBV5-8 with TRBJ2-7; D is unresolved. The germline V gene encodes CDR1 SGHTS and CDR2 YDEGEE. Trimming took 0 bases from V and 5 from J, leaving 3 bases between them. This CDR3 contains 11 residues. The CDR3 DNA reads TGTGCCAGCAGCTTGGCCAACGAGCAGTACTTC. Translated, it gives CASSLANEQYF.

The CDR3 nucleotides read TGTGCCAGCAGCTTTGCCACAGGGAGCTCCTACAATGAGCAGTTCTTC. It is translated as CASSFATGSSYNEQFF. V and J are TRBV7-9 and TRBJ2-1, with D possibly being TRBD1 (6 bases). The CDR3 contains 16 residues. Germline V lookup: CDR1 SEHNR, CDR2 FQNEAQ (reference sequence). The V gene lost 3 bases and the J gene lost 0 bases, with 12 bases spanning the gap.

The chain uses TRBV5-1 and TRBJ2-3, with a possible D match to TRBD2 (5 bases). V was clipped by 0 bases and J by 1 base, with 9 bases between them. The CDR3 has 15 amino acids. The germline gives CDR1 SGHRS, CDR2 YFSETQ. The CDR3 reads CASSLVSGGTDTQYF. CDR3 bases: TGCGCCAGCAGCTTGGTGTCCGGGGGCACAGATACGCAGTATTTT. The complete variable domain, with remaining parts taken from reference TRBV5-1 and TRBJ2-3, reads KAGVTQTPRYLIKTRGQQVTLSCSPISGHRSVSWYQQTPGQGLQFLFEYFSETQRNKGNFPGRFSGRQFSNSRSEMNVSTLELGDSALYLCASSLVSGGTDTQYFGPGTRLTVL.

The rearrangement joins TRBV18 to TRBJ1-1, with TRBD1 as a possible D gene (6 bases). Germline V gene lookup returns CDR1 KGHSH and CDR2 LQKENI. Trimming cost V 3 bases and J 11 bases, with 22 bases left between them. CDR3 size: 15 residues. The CDR3, as DNA: TGTGCCAGCTCACCCCAAGGACAGTCTCGAAGGGAGGCTTTCTTT. Encoded protein: CASSPQGQSRREAFF.

Here the CDR3 DNA reads TGCGCCAGCACCACCGGGACCGGTGGCAATCAGCCCCAGCATTTT. Translation gives CASTTGTGGNQPQHF. The chain joins TRBV10-2 to TRBJ1-5, with a possible D match to TRBD1 (5 bases). Trimming pared 7 bases from V and 2 bases from J, leaving 15 bases between. This CDR3 comprises 15 residues. The V gene's germline CDR1 is WSHSY and CDR2 SAAADI.

V usage is TRBV11-2 and J usage is TRBJ1-4; D unresolved. Trimming removed 3 bases from V and 8 bases from J, with 10 bases in between. Germline V CDR1 and CDR2: SGHAT, FQNNGV. The CDR3 is 13 residues long. The CDR3 DNA sequence: TGTGCCAGCAGCTTCACGACGGGGGAAAAACTGTTTTTT. Protein sequence: CASSFTTGEKLFF.

This clone was recorded many times. This specimen includes other DNA sequences encoding the same CDR3. Written as DNA, the CDR3 is TGTGCCAGCAGCGTAGCGGGAGTAGGCTACAATGAGCAGTTCTTC. The encoded protein is CASSVAGVGYNEQFF. The V gene is TRBV9, the J gene TRBJ2-1; TRBD2 is a possible D gene (6 bases). V lost 0 bases and J 3 bases, leaving 10 bases between the germline ends. CDR1 SGDLS and CDR2 YYNGEE come from the germline V gene. This CDR3 has 15 amino acids.